A single sample is the source of the 19 T cell receptor beta chains below, sequenced in a study of PD-L1 blockade in urothelial cancer (TCRdb year 2017). Taken with the paper, the label for time point translates to: pretreatment peripheral blood. The library was built by means of the immunoSEQ multiplex PCR assay. Here the immuneACCESS table is served through TCRdb, limited to in-frame sequences with V and J called. Missing clones are a known gap in these copies; in checked studies unresolved V genes cover under half, and the rest lacks a known reason. The sample table records approximately 63,000 clones; over 75% of these occur just once. The top ten hold over 1.5% of the sample. The sample was PBMCs, taken around atezolizumab (anti-PD-L1) treatment. These TCRs come from a man in his sixties or seventies with urothelial cancer.

The genes are TRBV4-3 and TRBJ2-3; 9 bases match TRBD2. Per the germline V gene, CDR1 is LGHNA and CDR2 is YSLEER. This CDR3 comprises 17 residues. J gave up 2 bases and V 0 bases, and 6 bases lay outside the gene matches. This CDR3 reads CASSQDRLAGPTDTQYF. CDR3 bases: TGCGCCAGCAGCCAAGATCGCCTAGCGGGACCCACAGATACGCAGTATTTT.

CDR3 loop: CASGLSPRNQETQYF. In DNA, the CDR3 is TGTGCTAGTGGTTTGTCACCCAGGAATCAAGAGACCCAGTACTTC. The chain employs TRBV12-5 and TRBJ2-5, with D unclear. The CDR3 totals 15 residues. The germline V gene has CDR1 LGHNT and CDR2 FRNRAP. The ends were cut back, 2 bases at V and 2 bases at J, with 12 bases in the middle.

The chain uses TRBV5-6 and TRBJ1-2; D not resolved. Trimming shortened V by 3 bases and J by 4 bases, and 10 bases separated the two germline ends. Germline CDR1 is SGHDT and CDR2 is YYEEEE. This CDR3 comprises 13 residues. CDR3 DNA: TGTGCCAGCAGCTCCCCGGACTTCTATGGCTACACCTTC. Protein sequence: CASSSPDFYGYTF.

The chain uses TRBV14 and TRBJ2-3; TRBD2 aligns across 9 bases. The CDR3 extends over 16 amino acids. In germline, CDR1 is SGHDN, CDR2 FVKESK. V dropped 2 bases and J dropped 2; count of bases not matched to a gene: 5. Here the CDR3 reads CASSQSGRTITDTQYF. The CDR3 DNA follows: TGTGCCAGCAGCCAAAGCGGGAGGACAATCACAGATACGCAGTATTTT.

This sequence joins TRBV6-5 and TRBJ2-5; D perhaps matches TRBD1 (6 bases). The CDR3 has 15 amino acids. V shed 4 bases and J shed 5 bases, with 17 bases lying between them. Per germline, CDR1 MNHEY and CDR2 SVGAGI. The CDR3: CASSSRTAQRETQYF. The DNA for the CDR3 is TGTGCCAGCAGTTCCCGGACAGCCCAGAGGGAGACCCAGTACTTC.

This chain joins TRBV7-2 and TRBJ1-1, with D hard to call. This CDR3 is built from 15 residues. Trimming left V 0 bases short and J 1 base short, with 9 bases between. Germline lookup yields CDR1 SGHTA and CDR2 FQGNSA. The CDR3 here is CASSLARAGNTEAFF. In DNA form, the CDR3 reads TGTGCCAGCAGCTTAGCGCGGGCGGGGAACACTGAAGCTTTCTTT. Together with reference TRBV7-2 and TRBJ1-1, the CDR3 gives the full variable domain: GAGVSQSPSNKVTEKGKDVELRCDPISGHTALYWYRQSLGQGLEFLIYFQGNSAPDKSGLPSDRFSAERTGGSVSTLTIQRTQQEDSAVYLCASSLARAGNTEAFFGQGTRLTVV.

This chain links TRBV15 with TRBJ2-2; TRBD2 matches at 8 bases. V lost 4 bases and J lost 4; bases outside the gene matches: 8. Germline assignment: CDR1 LNHNV and CDR2 YYDKDF (reference sequence). The length of the CDR3 is 16 residues. DNA of the CDR3: TGTGCCACCAGCACAACCCTTAGCGGGGTCACCGGGGAGCTGTTTTTT. Protein product: CATSTTLSGVTGELFF.

The chain joins TRBV27 to TRBJ2-1; 11 bases fit TRBD2. The CDR3 contains 15 residues. V shed 8 bases and J 1 base; nucleotides not matched to a gene: 4. CDR1 and CDR2 from the germline V gene are MNHEY and SMNVEV (reference sequence). The CDR3 DNA sequence: TGTGCCAGCGTTAGCGGGAGGGCATCCTACAATGAGCAGTTCTTC. Residues: CASVSGRASYNEQFF.

This chain joins TRBV15 and TRBJ2-1; D possibly corresponds to TRBD2 (5 bases). This CDR3 has 15 residues. Trimming removed 0 bases from V and 6 bases from J, with 12 bases in between. Germline CDR1 reads LNHNV; CDR2 reads YYDKDF (reference sequence). The chain's CDR3 is CATSRDLMSGNEQFF. The CDR3, as DNA: TGTGCCACCAGCAGAGATCTGATGAGCGGCAATGAGCAGTTCTTC.

This chain connects TRBV28 to TRBJ2-7, with 8 bases fitting TRBD1. Trimming took 4 bases from V and 6 from J; bases not matched to a gene: 11. This CDR3 is 15 amino acids long. The germline gives CDR1 MDHEN, CDR2 SYDVKM. The CDR3 region has the DNA TGTGCCAGCAGTTCGCTTCCCGACAGGGGTCCCGAGCAGTACTTC. This encodes CASSSLPDRGPEQYF. Drawing the rest from reference TRBV28 and TRBJ2-7, the complete variable domain is DVKVTQSSRYLVKRTGEKVFLECVQDMDHENMFWYRQDPGLGLRLIYFSYDVKMKEKGDIPEGYSVSREKKERFSLILESASTNQTSMYLCASSSLPDRGPEQYFGPGTRLTVT.

The V and J genes are TRBV11-2 and TRBJ2-1, with 7 bases lining up with TRBD2. This CDR3 contains 15 residues. Germline V gene lookup returns CDR1 SGHAT and CDR2 FQNNGV. With 0 bases clipped from V and 6 bases from J, the junction kept 5 bases outside the gene matches. CDR3: CASSLDGLDLNEQFF. Written as DNA, the CDR3 is TGTGCCAGCAGCTTAGATGGACTAGATCTCAATGAGCAGTTCTTC.

The rearrangement links TRBV4-3 to TRBJ1-2; D ambiguous. Trimming removed 0 bases from V and 5 bases from J, with 7 bases in between. This CDR3 has 13 residues. Germline V gene data show CDR1 as LGHNA and CDR2 as YSLEER. The CDR3 DNA follows: TGCGCCAGCAGCCAAGAGAGCTTGTATGGCTACACCTTC. Its protein product is CASSQESLYGYTF.

V gene TRBV5-5 combines with J gene TRBJ2-3; 12 bases agree with TRBD2. The junction had 6 bases not matched to a gene; V was cut back by 4 bases and J by 3 bases. The CDR3 is 16 amino acids. The germline V gene has CDR1 SGHKS and CDR2 YYEKEE (reference sequence). The DNA for the CDR3 is TGTGCCAGCAGCGTTGAACTAGCGGGAGGAACAGATACGCAGTATTTT. It specifies CASSVELAGGTDTQYF.

V is TRBV18 and J is TRBJ1-2; tentatively, D is TRBD1 (6 bases). V lost 8 bases and J 3 bases, leaving 19 bases between the germline ends. Germline-derived CDR1 and CDR2 are KGHSH and LQKENI. The CDR3 is 15 amino acids. CDR3 region: CASHPSGGADYGYTF. The CDR3 DNA follows: TGTGCCAGCCACCCCTCGGGGGGGGCGGACTATGGCTACACCTTC.

The rearrangement uses TRBV6-1 and TRBJ1-1; possibly TRBD1 for D (6 bases). V lost 8 bases, J lost 4 bases, and 14 bases lay in between. The CDR3 is 13 residues long. Germline values: CDR1 MNHNS, CDR2 SASEGT. The CDR3 reads CASPRQAPTEAFF. CDR3 nucleotide sequence: TGTGCCAGCCCTAGACAGGCTCCCACTGAAGCTTTCTTT.

This clone has just one count. The rearrangement joins TRBV5-6 to TRBJ1-5; D gene unclear. Between the trimmed V and J ends, which lost 4 bases and 2 bases, there was a span of 19 bases. Per the germline V gene, CDR1 is SGHDT and CDR2 is YYEEEE. This CDR3 has 17 amino acids. CDR3 in DNA: TGTGCCAGCAGCCTCGGGAAGGGAGTTATCGGCAATCAGCCCCAGCATTTT. It translates to CASSLGKGVIGNQPQHF.

This rearrangement joins TRBV9 to TRBJ2-3; no definite D call. This CDR3 is 16 amino acids long. Germline loops: CDR1 SGDLS, CDR2 YYNGEE. The V end lost 0 bases, the J end lost 1 base, and 12 bases lay between the germline ends. CDR3 residues: CASSVAPTAGTDTQYF. The CDR3 DNA reads TGTGCCAGCAGCGTAGCTCCCACAGCCGGCACAGATACGCAGTATTTT.

V is TRBV11-3 and J is TRBJ2-5, with D unclear. The CDR3 is 11 residues long. The germline V and J ends were trimmed by 6 bases and 5 bases, with 7 bases remaining between them. CDR1 and CDR2 (germline): SGHNT, YENEEA. The CDR3 loop is CASRREETQYF. The CDR3 nucleotides are TGTGCCAGCAGGCGAGAGGAGACCCAGTACTTC.

V and J are TRBV4-3 and TRBJ2-7; TRBD2 matches at 7 bases. The CDR3 extends over 14 amino acids. The germline V gene has CDR1 LGHNA and CDR2 YSLEER. J was trimmed by 2 bases and V by 0 bases; bases with no gene match: 1. The CDR3 loop is CASSQDRGAYEQYF. CDR3 bases: TGCGCCAGCAGCCAAGATCGGGGGGCCTACGAGCAGTACTTC.